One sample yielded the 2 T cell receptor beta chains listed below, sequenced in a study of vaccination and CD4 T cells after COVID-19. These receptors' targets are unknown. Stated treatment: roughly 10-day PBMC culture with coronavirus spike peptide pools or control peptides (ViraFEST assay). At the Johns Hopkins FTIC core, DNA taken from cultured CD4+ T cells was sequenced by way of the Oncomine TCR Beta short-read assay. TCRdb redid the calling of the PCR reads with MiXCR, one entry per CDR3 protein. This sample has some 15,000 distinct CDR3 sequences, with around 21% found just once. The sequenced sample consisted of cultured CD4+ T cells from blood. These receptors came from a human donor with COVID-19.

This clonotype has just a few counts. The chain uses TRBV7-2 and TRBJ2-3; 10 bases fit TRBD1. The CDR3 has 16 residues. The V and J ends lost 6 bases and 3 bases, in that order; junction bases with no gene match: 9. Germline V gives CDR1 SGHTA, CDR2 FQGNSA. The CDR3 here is CASRRPGQGITDTQYF. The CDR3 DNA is TGTGCCAGCAGACGTCCGGGACAGGGGATAACAGATACGCAGTATTTT.

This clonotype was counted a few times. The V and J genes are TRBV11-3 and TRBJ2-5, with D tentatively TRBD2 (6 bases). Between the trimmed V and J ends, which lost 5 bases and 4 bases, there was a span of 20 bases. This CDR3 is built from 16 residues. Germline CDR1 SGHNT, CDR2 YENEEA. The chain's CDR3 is CASSKEVQSGRETQYF. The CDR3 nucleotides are TGTGCCAGCAGCAAAGAGGTGCAGTCCGGGAGAGAGACCCAGTACTTC. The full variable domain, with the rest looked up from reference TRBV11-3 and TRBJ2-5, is EAGVVQSPRYKIIEKKQPVAFWCNPISGHNTLYWYLQNLGQGPELLIRYENEEAVDDSQLPKDRFSAERLKGVDSTLKIQPAELGDSAVYLCASSKEVQSGRETQYFGPGTRLLVL.